Following are 30 T cell receptor beta chains from one sample sequenced in a study of T cell repertoires in cytomegalovirus infection. TCRdb re-derived calls from the reads in MiXCR, one entry per CDR3 protein. The sample consists of approximately 160,000 distinct CDR3 sequences, about a sixth of them appearing once. Sequencing was carried out using CD8+ T cells from PBMCs. These receptors were obtained from a human donor in good health (CMV status not recorded). Some clones in this sample may be carry-over from other donors' samples.

The CDR3 DNA reads TGTGCCAGCAGTGAAATTAGGGCCTACGAGCAGTACTTC. Translation gives CASSEIRAYEQYF. The V call is TRBV2, the J call TRBJ2-7; D gene uncertain. CDR1 is SNHLY and CDR2 is FYNNEI in the germline V gene. V lost 2 bases and J 2 bases, leaving 7 bases between the germline ends. The CDR3 sequence is 13 residues long.

This clonotype was found a few times. This chain links TRBV12-3 or TRBV12-4 with TRBJ2-1, with D tentatively TRBD2 (7 bases). The germline V and J ends were trimmed by 11 bases and 7 bases, with 12 bases remaining between them. This CDR3 spans 11 amino acids. Here the CDR3 DNA reads TGTGCCTCCGAGGGGGGGAATGAGCAGTTCTTC. It is translated as CASEGGNEQFF.

The chain uses TRBV5-4 and TRBJ2-7; 9 nucleotides agree with TRBD2. Looked up from germline, CDR1 is SGHNT and CDR2 is YYREEE (reference sequence). CDR3 length: 14 residues. V trimming: 1 base; J trimming: 4 bases; junction bases outside the gene matches: 3. The DNA for the CDR3 is TGTGCCAGCAGCTTGTTAGCGGGGGAATACGAGCAGTACTTC. Residues: CASSLLAGEYEQYF.

Remarks on this clonotype: Given the absence of the conserved phenylalanine or tryptophan at the CDR3 end, a read error is likely. It is unclear where the CDR3 begins or ends on the DNA, so no DNA is shown, and the CDR3 is as TCRdb lists it. The chain joins TRBV7-6 to TRBJ2-7; no DNA check was done on the table's D call, TRBD2. The CDR3 is 8 residues long, counting both termini. The V gene's germline CDR1 is SGHVS and CDR2 FNYEAQ. The CDR3 loop reads CASSLLAG.

In this sample, this clonotype turned up a few times. The chain uses TRBV6-2 or TRBV6-3 and TRBJ2-7; possibly TRBD1 or TRBD2 for D (5 bases each). Germline V lookup: CDR1 MNHEY, CDR2 SVGEGT. The germline V and J ends were trimmed by 5 bases and 3 bases, with 17 bases remaining between them. This CDR3 has 15 residues. CDR3 region: CASSRKPGRDYEQYF. DNA of the CDR3: TGTGCCAGCAGTCGAAAACCGGGACGGGACTACGAGCAGTACTTC.

This clonotype showed up just a few times. The rearrangement joins TRBV7-8 to TRBJ1-1; D remains unclear. CDR3 size: 15 residues. The V gene's germline CDR1 is SGHVS and CDR2 FQNEAQ. Trimming cost V 2 bases and J 2 bases, with 12 bases left between them. The CDR3 region is CASSLKGDINTEAFF. The CDR3 DNA reads TGTGCCAGCAGCTTAAAGGGTGACATCAACACTGAAGCTTTCTTT.

This clonotype came up a few times. The V call is TRBV27, the J call TRBJ1-2, with D unclear. V was shortened by 5 bases and J by 7 bases, with 11 bases between the two germline ends. The CDR3 extends over 12 amino acids. Germline CDR1 is MNHEY and CDR2 is SMNVEV (reference sequence). CDR3 loop: CASSPGTGGYTF. The CDR3 coding sequence is TGTGCCAGCAGTCCCGGAACGGGTGGCTACACCTTC.

This clonotype was counted between two and nine times. The chain combines TRBV29-1 with TRBJ2-5; no clear D gene. CDR3 length: 14 residues. Trimming pared 2 bases from V and 5 bases from J, leaving 15 bases between. Per the germline V gene, CDR1 is SQVTM and CDR2 is ANQGSEA. The CDR3 coding sequence is TGCAGCGTTGAACCGGACGGACCGTGGGAGACCCAGTACTTC. It yields the protein CSVEPDGPWETQYF.

This clonotype is classed as medium-sized (0.01 to 0.1%). This chain uses TRBV6-2 or TRBV6-3 with TRBJ2-1; 7 bases match TRBD1. J lost 1 base, V lost 5 bases, and 2 bases had no gene match. The CDR3 loop spans 14 amino acids. Per the germline V gene, CDR1 is MNHEY and CDR2 is SVGEGT. The CDR3 is CASSPRGSYNEQFF. The DNA for the CDR3 is TGTGCCAGCAGTCCCAGGGGGTCCTACAATGAGCAGTTCTTC.

The genes are TRBV5-6 and TRBJ1-1, with D maybe TRBD1 (5 bases). Germline CDR1 SGHDT, CDR2 YYEEEE. The CDR3 length is 13 residues. Trimming left V 3 bases short and J 2 bases short, with 8 bases between. The CDR3 nucleotides are TGTGCCAGCAGCTGGGGGTCTAACACTGAAGCTTTCTTT. As protein: CASSWGSNTEAFF.

This chain joins TRBV29-1 and TRBJ2-1; D call uncertain. V lost 3 bases and J lost 0, with 9 bases in between. CDR1 and CDR2 from the germline V gene are SQVTM and ANQGSEA. The CDR3 loop spans 14 amino acids. The CDR3 DNA sequence: TGCAGCGTTGACAGTCAGAGCTCCTACAATGAGCAGTTCTTC. It codes for CSVDSQSSYNEQFF.

This clonotype was counted between two and nine times. V and J are TRBV7-2 and TRBJ1-2; D remains ambiguous. Germline V gene sequence: CDR1 SGHTA, CDR2 FQGNSA. The V end lost 2 bases, the J end lost 2 bases, and 30 bases lay between the germline ends. There are 21 residues in the CDR3. The DNA for the CDR3 is TGTGCCAGCAGCTTAAGGGCAGGCCGTAACTACGCGACATTACCCAACTATGGCTACACCTTC. Residues: CASSLRAGRNYATLPNYGYTF.

The CDR3 bases are TGCGCCAGCATGAGAGATGAGAACACCGGGGAGCTGTTTTTT. It translates to CASMRDENTGELFF. The chain is built from TRBV10-2 and TRBJ2-2; D remains ambiguous. CDR3 length: 14 amino acids. Deletions cut 7 bases from V and 1 base from J, with 10 bases between. Germline assignment: CDR1 WSHSY and CDR2 SAAADI.

Worth noting for this clonotype: Mismatch with germline at one junction end may stem from a read error. V is TRBV7-6 and J is TRBJ2-7; 7 nucleotides match TRBD2. This CDR3 has 14 residues. CDR1 is SGHVS and CDR2 is FNYEAQ in the germline V gene. CDR3 protein: CASSLAAGNYEQHF. As DNA, the CDR3 is TGTGCCAGCAGCTTAGCAGCGGGGAATTACGAGCAGCACTTC.

The rearrangement links TRBV6-2 or TRBV6-3 to TRBJ2-1; weak D call: TRBD2 (5 bases). The CDR3 has 15 residues. Per germline, CDR1 MNHEY and CDR2 SVGEGT. The V and J ends lost 0 bases and 7 bases respectively, with 13 bases between them. CDR3: CASSYSDEGGNEQFF. The CDR3 bases are TGTGCCAGCAGTTACTCAGACGAAGGAGGAAATGAGCAGTTCTTC.

This clonotype was recorded many times. DNA of the CDR3: TGTGCCAGCAGCCCGGGTGGGAGCAATCAGCCCCAGCATTTT. The encoded protein is CASSPGGSNQPQHF. The chain has TRBV7-2 and TRBJ1-5; D unresolved. Deletions cut 5 bases from V and 1 base from J, with 9 bases between. This CDR3 has 14 amino acids. Germline-derived CDR1 and CDR2 are SGHTA and FQGNSA.

This rearrangement joins TRBV12-3 or TRBV12-4 to TRBJ2-5; TRBD2 aligns across 10 bases. The CDR3 has 15 amino acids. V shed 6 bases and J 0 bases; nucleotides not matched to a gene: 4. The CDR3: CASSRAGGYQETQYF. The DNA of the CDR3 is TGTGCCAGCAGCCGAGCGGGGGGGTACCAAGAGACCCAGTACTTC.

This clonotype occurred many times. The chain employs TRBV7-8 and TRBJ2-5, with TRBD2 matching over 10 bases. The ends lost 3 bases at V and 4 bases at J; junction bases unmatched: 8. The CDR3 spans 16 residues. Germline V lookup: CDR1 SGHVS, CDR2 FQNEAQ. The CDR3 loop is CASSLRSGRAGETQYF. CDR3 DNA sequence: TGTGCCAGCAGCTTGAGGAGCGGGAGGGCCGGAGAGACCCAGTACTTC.

This clonotype has at least ten counts. The chain links TRBV7-2 to TRBJ2-7, with 8 bases matching TRBD2. There are 15 residues in the CDR3. Germline CDR1 and CDR2: SGHTA and FQGNSA. Trimming cost V 3 bases and J 3 bases; bases outside gene matches: 7. The DNA for the CDR3 is TGTGCCAGCAGCTTGGATAGCGGGACGAACTACGAGCAGTACTTC. Amino acid sequence: CASSLDSGTNYEQYF.

V gene TRBV6-1 combines with J gene TRBJ2-3; 9 bases agree with TRBD1. This CDR3 comprises 16 residues. Germline V gene data show CDR1 as MNHNS and CDR2 as SASEGT. V lost 3 bases to trimming and J lost 5 bases; unmatched junction nucleotides: 9. CDR3 residues: CASSENSRQGVDTQYF. DNA for the CDR3: TGTGCCAGCAGTGAGAACTCGCGACAGGGGGTAGATACGCAGTATTTT.

V and J are TRBV6-2 or TRBV6-3 and TRBJ2-2; D possibly corresponds to TRBD2 (5 bases). Germline CDR1 is MNHEY and CDR2 is SVGEGT. Trimming cost V 2 bases and J 5 bases, with 12 bases left between them. The CDR3 runs 15 residues. CDR3 protein: CASSYGRLSTGELFF. In nucleotides, the CDR3 is TGTGCCAGCAGTTACGGGAGATTGTCTACCGGGGAGCTGTTTTTT.

The chain combines TRBV20-1 with TRBJ2-5; TRBD2 matches at 13 bases. With 7 bases clipped from V and 0 bases from J, the junction kept 5 bases outside the gene matches. This CDR3 is 15 amino acids long. Germline values: CDR1 DFQATT, CDR2 SNEGSKA (reference sequence). CDR3 coding DNA: TGCAGTGTCGGGGGACTAGCGGGGAACCAAGAGACCCAGTACTTC. Encoded protein: CSVGGLAGNQETQYF.

This clonotype was observed many times. The genes are TRBV28 and TRBJ2-4, with a weak D call TRBD2 (6 bases). V was clipped by 2 bases and J by 15 bases, with 14 bases between them. Germline V gene lookup returns CDR1 MDHEN and CDR2 SYDVKM. The CDR3 loop spans 12 amino acids. This CDR3 reads CASSLPTGTPYF. For the CDR3, the DNA is TGTGCCAGCAGTTTACCTACCGGGACTCCGTACTTC.

This clonotype was found a few times. J is TRBJ1-5 and V is TRBV5-5, with D unresolved. V was clipped by 4 bases and J by 2 bases, with 10 bases between them. CDR1 and CDR2 (germline): SGHKS, YYEKEE (reference sequence). CDR3 length: 14 amino acids. This CDR3 is CASSPGFGNQPQHF. In DNA form, the CDR3 reads TGTGCCAGCAGCCCGGGGTTTGGCAATCAGCCCCAGCATTTT.

This clonotype has more than one count but fewer than ten. The gene calls are TRBV6-6 and TRBJ2-7; TRBD2 agrees at 14 bases. J gave up 3 bases and V 8 bases, and 6 bases lay outside the gene matches. The CDR3 totals 15 residues. Germline CDR1 and CDR2: MNHNY and SVGAGI (reference sequence). The CDR3 sequence: CASEVGTSGSYEQYF. CDR3 DNA: TGTGCCAGCGAAGTCGGGACTAGCGGGAGCTACGAGCAGTACTTC.

This clonotype came up a few times. V usage is TRBV29-1 and J usage is TRBJ2-1, with 11 bases that match TRBD2. V lost 6 bases and J lost 7; bases outside the gene matches: 14. This CDR3 is built from 16 residues. Germline values: CDR1 SQVTM, CDR2 ANQGSEA. In nucleotides, the CDR3 is TGCAGCGTCAACTTAGCGGGAGGGCCACCATGGAATGAGCAGTTCTTC. It is translated as CSVNLAGGPPWNEQFF.

This clonotype was recorded a few times. The chain employs TRBV28 and TRBJ2-6; tentatively, D is TRBD1 (5 bases). The CDR3 spans 16 residues. CDR1 MDHEN and CDR2 SYDVKM come from the germline V gene. V lost 6 bases to trimming and J lost 0 bases, with 12 bases between them. Here the CDR3 reads CASSSQDASGANVLTF. The DNA of the CDR3 is TGTGCCAGCAGCTCACAGGATGCCTCTGGGGCCAACGTCCTGACTTTC.

This clonotype has just a few counts. The genes are TRBV6-5 and TRBJ2-3; 12 bases fit TRBD2. Unmatched junction bases numbered 0, after V lost 8 bases and J lost 0 bases. Per germline, CDR1 MNHEY and CDR2 SVGAGI. The CDR3 is made up of 14 amino acids. The chain's CDR3 is CASGLAGSTDTQYF. For the CDR3, the DNA is TGTGCCAGCGGACTAGCGGGAAGCACAGATACGCAGTATTTT.

This clonotype appeared a few times. The chain uses TRBV7-9 and TRBJ1-5, with 7 bases identical to TRBD1. The V segment lost 0 bases and the J segment 5 bases; nucleotides outside the gene matches: 7. Per the germline V gene, CDR1 is SEHNR and CDR2 is FQNEAQ (reference sequence). This CDR3 spans 16 amino acids. The CDR3 here is CASSLAGGGGYQPQHF. The CDR3, as DNA: TGTGCCAGCAGCTTAGCAGGGGGCGGCGGATATCAGCCCCAGCATTTT.

The rearrangement joins TRBV7-8 to TRBJ2-7; possible D gene TRBD2, 6 bases. The CDR3 is 16 residues long. Per the germline V gene, CDR1 is SGHVS and CDR2 is FQNEAQ. The germline V and J ends were trimmed by 1 base and 2 bases, with 15 bases remaining between them. This CDR3 is CASSLVASGEAYEQYF. CDR3 DNA sequence: TGTGCCAGCAGCTTAGTCGCGTCCGGGGAGGCCTACGAGCAGTACTTC.